The clone carrying this T cell receptor beta chain has a handful of counts. Its antigen is as yet unknown. TCRdb independently ran MiXCR on the reads; one entry per CDR3 protein. The data contain 740,000 or so distinct CDR3 sequences, less than 40% of them singletons. This record belongs to a study of T cell repertoires in cytomegalovirus infection. On the study more broadly: Public TCR beta signatures indicated both CMV infection and matching HLA type. Findings of the study overall: In two of eight donors, the top clonotype was HLA-C-restricted CMV-specific. Summed frequency of public TCR beta families distinguished CMV carriers with the relevant HLA.

V dropped 5 bases and J dropped 1 base, with 11 bases sitting between them. The germline gives CDR1 MNHNS, CDR2 SASEGT. The CDR3 loop spans 14 amino acids. This sequence joins TRBV6-1 and TRBJ1-1, with D perhaps TRBD1 (5 bases). This TCR was sampled from a human donor in good health (CMV status not recorded). Some clones in this sample may be carry-over from other donors' samples. Sequencing was performed on PBMCs. CDR3: CASSFAGRNTEAFF. The CDR3 DNA sequence: TGTGCCAGCAGTTTTGCGGGGCGGAACACTGAAGCTTTCTTT.